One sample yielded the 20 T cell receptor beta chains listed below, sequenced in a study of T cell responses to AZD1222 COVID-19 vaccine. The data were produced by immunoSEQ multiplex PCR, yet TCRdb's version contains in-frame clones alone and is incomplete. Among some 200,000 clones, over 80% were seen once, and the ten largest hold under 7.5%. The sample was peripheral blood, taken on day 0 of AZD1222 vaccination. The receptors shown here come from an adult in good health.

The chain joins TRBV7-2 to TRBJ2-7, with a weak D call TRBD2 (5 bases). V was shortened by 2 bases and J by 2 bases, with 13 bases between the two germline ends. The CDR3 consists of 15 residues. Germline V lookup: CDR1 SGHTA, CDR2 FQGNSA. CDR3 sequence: CASSLSREVTYEQYF. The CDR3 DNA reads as TGTGCCAGCAGCTTAAGCCGGGAAGTGACCTACGAGCAGTACTTC.

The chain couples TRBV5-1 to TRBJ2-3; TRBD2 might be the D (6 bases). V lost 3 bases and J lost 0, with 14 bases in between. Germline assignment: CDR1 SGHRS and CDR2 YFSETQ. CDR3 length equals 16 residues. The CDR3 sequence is CASSSTGRTSTDTQYF. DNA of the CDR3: TGCGCCAGCAGCTCCACCGGGAGAACAAGCACAGATACGCAGTATTTT. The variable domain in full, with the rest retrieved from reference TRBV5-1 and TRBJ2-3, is KAGVTQTPRYLIKTRGQQVTLSCSPISGHRSVSWYQQTPGQGLQFLFEYFSETQRNKGNFPGRFSGRQFSNSRSEMNVSTLELGDSALYLCASSSTGRTSTDTQYFGPGTRLTVL.

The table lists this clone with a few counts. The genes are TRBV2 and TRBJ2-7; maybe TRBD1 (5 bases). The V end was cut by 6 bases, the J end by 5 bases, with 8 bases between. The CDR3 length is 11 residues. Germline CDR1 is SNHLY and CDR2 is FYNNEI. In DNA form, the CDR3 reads TGTGCCAGCAGCCAGGACAACGAGCAGTACTTC. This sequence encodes CASSQDNEQYF.

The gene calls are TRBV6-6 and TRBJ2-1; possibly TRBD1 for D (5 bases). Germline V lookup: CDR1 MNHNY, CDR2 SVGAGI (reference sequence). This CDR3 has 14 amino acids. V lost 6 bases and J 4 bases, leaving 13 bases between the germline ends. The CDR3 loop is CASRGQLSYNEQFF. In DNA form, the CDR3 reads TGTGCCAGCAGAGGACAATTGTCGTACAATGAGCAGTTCTTC.

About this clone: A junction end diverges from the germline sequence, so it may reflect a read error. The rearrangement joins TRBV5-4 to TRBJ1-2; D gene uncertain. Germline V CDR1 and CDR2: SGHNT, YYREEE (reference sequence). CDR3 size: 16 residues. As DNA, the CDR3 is TGTGCCAGCAGCTTGGGAGCGGGAGGTGATAACTATGTCTACACCTTC. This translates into CASSLGAGGDNYVYTF.

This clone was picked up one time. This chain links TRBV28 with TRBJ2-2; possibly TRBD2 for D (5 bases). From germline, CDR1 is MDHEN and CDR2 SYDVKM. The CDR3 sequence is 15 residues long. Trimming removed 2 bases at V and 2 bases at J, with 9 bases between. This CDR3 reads CASSLPSTNTGELFF. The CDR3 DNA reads TGTGCCAGCAGTTTACCTAGCACCAACACCGGGGAGCTGTTTTTT.

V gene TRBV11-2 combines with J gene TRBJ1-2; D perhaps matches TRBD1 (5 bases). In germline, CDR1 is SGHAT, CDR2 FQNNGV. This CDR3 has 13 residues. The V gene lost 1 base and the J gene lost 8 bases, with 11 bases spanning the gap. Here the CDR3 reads CASSLVRQGGYTF. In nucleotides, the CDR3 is TGTGCCAGCAGCTTAGTCCGGCAGGGAGGCTACACCTTC.

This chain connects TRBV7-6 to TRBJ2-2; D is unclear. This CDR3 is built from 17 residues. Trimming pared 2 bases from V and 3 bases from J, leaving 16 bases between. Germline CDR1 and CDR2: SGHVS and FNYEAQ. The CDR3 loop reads CASSLRPGQTDTGELFF. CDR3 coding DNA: TGTGCCAGCAGCTTACGGCCTGGCCAGACCGACACCGGGGAGCTGTTTTTT.

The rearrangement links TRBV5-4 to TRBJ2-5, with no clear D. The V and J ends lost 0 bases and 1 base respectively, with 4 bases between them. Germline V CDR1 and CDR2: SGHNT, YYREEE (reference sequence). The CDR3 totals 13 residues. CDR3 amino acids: CASSLESQETQYF. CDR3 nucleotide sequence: TGTGCCAGCAGCTTGGAAAGCCAAGAGACCCAGTACTTC.

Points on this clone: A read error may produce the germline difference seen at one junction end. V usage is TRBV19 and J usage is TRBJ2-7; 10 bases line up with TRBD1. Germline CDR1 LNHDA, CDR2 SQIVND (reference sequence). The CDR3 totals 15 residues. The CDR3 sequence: CASSIDRGRIYKQYF. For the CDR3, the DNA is TGTGCCAGTAGTATTGACAGGGGGCGCATCTACAAGCAGTACTTC.

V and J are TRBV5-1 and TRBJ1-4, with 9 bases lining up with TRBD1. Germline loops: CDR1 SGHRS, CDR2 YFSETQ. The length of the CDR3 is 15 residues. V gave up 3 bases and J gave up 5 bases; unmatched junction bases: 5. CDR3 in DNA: TGCGCCAGCAGCTCGACAGGGGGACCGAATGAAAAACTGTTTTTT. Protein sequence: CASSSTGGPNEKLFF.

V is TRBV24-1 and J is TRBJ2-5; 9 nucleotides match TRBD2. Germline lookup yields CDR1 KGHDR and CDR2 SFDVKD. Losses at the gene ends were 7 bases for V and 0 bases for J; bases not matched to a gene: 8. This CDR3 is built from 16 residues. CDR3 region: CATSAGGRTYQETQYF. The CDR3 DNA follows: TGTGCCACCAGCGCGGGAGGGCGGACCTACCAAGAGACCCAGTACTTC.

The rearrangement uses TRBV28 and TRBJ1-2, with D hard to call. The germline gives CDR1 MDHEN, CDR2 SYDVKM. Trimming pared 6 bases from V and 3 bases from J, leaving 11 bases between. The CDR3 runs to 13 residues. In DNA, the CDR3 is TGTGCCAGCAGCCCCCAAAGGTACTATGGCTACACCTTC. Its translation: CASSPQRYYGYTF.

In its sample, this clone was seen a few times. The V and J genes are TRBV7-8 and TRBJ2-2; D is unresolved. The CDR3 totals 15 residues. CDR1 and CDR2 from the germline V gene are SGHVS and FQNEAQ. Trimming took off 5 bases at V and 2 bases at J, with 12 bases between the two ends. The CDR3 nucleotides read TGTGCCAGCAGCAGAAGGGATCCCAACACCGGGGAGCTGTTTTTT. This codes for CASSRRDPNTGELFF. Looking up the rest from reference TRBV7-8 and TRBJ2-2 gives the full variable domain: GAGVSQSPRYKVAKRGQDVALRCDPISGHVSLFWYQQALGQGPEFLTYFQNEAQLDKSGLPSDRFFAERPEGSVSTLKIQRTQQEDSAVYLCASSRRDPNTGELFFGEGSRLTVL.

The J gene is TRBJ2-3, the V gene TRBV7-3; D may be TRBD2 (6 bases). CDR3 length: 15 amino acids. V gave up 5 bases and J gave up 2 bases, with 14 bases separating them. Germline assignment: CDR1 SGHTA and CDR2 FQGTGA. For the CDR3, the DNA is TGTGCCAGCAGCCAAGACCCGGGAGTCACAGATACGCAGTATTTT. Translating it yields CASSQDPGVTDTQYF.

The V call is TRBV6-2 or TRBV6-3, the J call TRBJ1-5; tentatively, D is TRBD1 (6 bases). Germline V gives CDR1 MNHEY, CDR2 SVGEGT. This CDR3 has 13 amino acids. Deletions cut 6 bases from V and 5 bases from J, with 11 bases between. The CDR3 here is CASSTQGYQPQHF. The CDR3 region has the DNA TGTGCCAGCAGCACTCAGGGGTATCAGCCCCAGCATTTT.

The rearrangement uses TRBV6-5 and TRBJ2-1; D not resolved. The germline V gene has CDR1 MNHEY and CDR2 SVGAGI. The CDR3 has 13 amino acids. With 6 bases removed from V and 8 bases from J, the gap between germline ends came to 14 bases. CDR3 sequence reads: CASSPARRHEQFF. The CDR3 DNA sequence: TGTGCCAGCAGCCCCGCTCGTCGACATGAGCAGTTCTTC.

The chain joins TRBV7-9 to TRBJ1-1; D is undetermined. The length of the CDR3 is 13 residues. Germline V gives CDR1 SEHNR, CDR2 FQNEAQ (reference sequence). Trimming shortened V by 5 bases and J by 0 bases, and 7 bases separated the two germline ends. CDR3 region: CASSPFMNTEAFF. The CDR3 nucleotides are TGTGCCAGCAGCCCCTTCATGAACACTGAAGCTTTCTTT.

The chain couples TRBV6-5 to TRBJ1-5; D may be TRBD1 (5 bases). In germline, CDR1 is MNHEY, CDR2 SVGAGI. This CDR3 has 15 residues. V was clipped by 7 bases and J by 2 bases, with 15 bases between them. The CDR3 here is CASNRSGGGNQPQHF. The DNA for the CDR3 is TGTGCCAGCAACAGATCGGGGGGAGGCAATCAGCCCCAGCATTTT.

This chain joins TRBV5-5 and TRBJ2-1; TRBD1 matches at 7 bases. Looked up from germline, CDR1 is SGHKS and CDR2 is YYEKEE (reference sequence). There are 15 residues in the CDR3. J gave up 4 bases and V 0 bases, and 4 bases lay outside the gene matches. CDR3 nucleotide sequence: TGTGCCAGCAGCTTGGAAGGGGGCTGGTACAATGAGCAGTTCTTC. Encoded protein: CASSLEGGWYNEQFF.